The rows below give T cell receptor beta chains drawn from one sample of a study of T cells in Graves' hyperthyroidism and ophthalmopathy. TCRdb reprocessed the multiplex PCR reads via MiXCR and lists one record per CDR3 protein. The sample holds hundreds of thousands of distinct CDR3 sequences, just under 20% seen once. Material: blood. All receptors come from a man aged 40-49 years with Graves' ophthalmopathy. Both conserved end residues are part of each CDR3. D genes are given only for firm matches. Some rows have no size entry. The others give once, few or many, or a class for an expanded clone.

len | j_gene | v_gene | abundance | d_gene | CDR3aa | CDR3nt
13 | TRBJ1-2 | TRBV29-1 | - | TRBD1 | CSVRDRGSYGYTF | TGCAGCGTTCGGGACAGGGGGAGCTATGGCTACACCTTC
12 | TRBJ2-7 | TRBV20-1 | many | - | CSVSRDGTEQYF | TGCAGTGTCTCACGGGACGGAACCGAGCAGTACTTC
13 | TRBJ2-3 | TRBV24-1 | - | - | CAKLATSTDTQYF | TGTGCCAAATTAGCGACTAGCACAGATACGCAGTATTTT
14 | TRBJ1-2 | TRBV6-1 | many | - | CASSGDATARGYTF | TGTGCCAGCAGTGGGGACGCCACTGCTCGGGGCTACACCTTC
15 | TRBJ1-1 | TRBV20-1 | few | TRBD1 | CSARDGGGEGTEAFF | TGCAGTGCTAGAGATGGAGGGGGCGAAGGGACTGAAGCTTTCTTT
13 | TRBJ2-5 | TRBV3-1 | many | - | CASSPRRAETQYF | TGTGCCAGCAGCCCACGAAGGGCAGAGACCCAGTACTTC
12 | TRBJ2-2 | TRBV11-2 | many | - | CASSPRSGELFF | TGTGCCAGCAGCCCCCGGTCCGGGGAGCTGTTTTTT
18 | TRBJ1-1 | TRBV5-1 | - | TRBD1 | CASSIGTAGRYMNTEAFF | TGCGCCAGCAGCATCGGGACAGCTGGGCGCTACATGAACACTGAAGCTTTCTTT
15 | TRBJ2-1 | TRBV7-9 | many | TRBD2 | CASSYSSGPYNEQFF | TGTGCCAGCAGCTACTCTAGCGGGCCTTACAATGAGCAGTTCTTC
16 | TRBJ1-5 | TRBV5-1 | - | - | CASSLAPLGRGQPQHF | TGCGCCAGCAGCTTGGCACCTTTGGGGCGCGGTCAGCCCCAGCATTTT
13 | TRBJ2-1 | TRBV10-3 | few | - | CAISGHGGGEQFF | TGTGCCATCAGCGGACACGGAGGTGGTGAGCAGTTCTTC
15 | TRBJ2-7 | TRBV6-1 | many | - | CASSEGVVTDYEQYF | TGTGCCAGCAGTGAAGGGGTAGTGACCGACTACGAGCAGTACTTC
15 | TRBJ2-1 | TRBV7-9 | few | - | CASSLVQGPRNEQFF | TGTGCCAGCAGCTTAGTCCAGGGCCCTAGGAATGAGCAGTTCTTC
13 | TRBJ1-1 | TRBV28 | - | - | CASRRDMNTEAFF | TGTGCCAGCAGACGAGACATGAACACTGAAGCTTTCTTT
16 | TRBJ1-1 | TRBV7-6 | - | - | CASSLGFSEGSTEAFF | TGTGCCAGCAGCTTAGGTTTTTCAGAGGGCTCCACTGAAGCTTTCTTT
15 | TRBJ2-3 | TRBV7-9 | few | - | CASSFWGGFTDTQYF | TGTGCCAGCAGCTTTTGGGGCGGGTTCACAGATACGCAGTATTTT
14 | TRBJ1-1 | TRBV29-1 | few | - | CSVTQGVVNTEAFF | TGCAGCGTTACCCAGGGTGTTGTTAACACTGAAGCTTTCTTT
14 | TRBJ1-5 | TRBV12-3/TRBV12-4 | many | TRBD1 | CASSLTGPNQPQHF | TGTGCCAGCAGTTTGACAGGGCCCAATCAGCCCCAGCATTTT
15 | TRBJ1-3 | TRBV6-1 | - | - | CASSYRDRSGNTIYF | TGTGCCAGCAGCTACCGGGACCGCTCTGGAAACACCATATATTTT
17 | TRBJ1-4 | TRBV3-1 | - | TRBD1 | CASSPGQGTPTNEKLFF | TGTGCCAGCAGCCCCGGACAGGGTACACCAACTAATGAAAAACTGTTTTTT
16 | TRBJ1-2 | TRBV7-9 | few | TRBD1 | CASSLGGQGTNYGYTF | TGCGCCAGCAGCTTGGGAGGACAGGGGACTAACTATGGCTACACCTTC
13 | TRBJ1-1 | TRBV19 | - | TRBD1 | CASSREGQSEAFF | TGTGCCAGTAGTAGAGAGGGACAGAGTGAAGCTTTCTTT
16 | TRBJ2-3 | TRBV29-1 | few | TRBD2 | CSVTDLAGASTDTQYF | TGCAGCGTGACCGATTTAGCGGGGGCCAGCACAGATACGCAGTATTTT
12 | TRBJ2-3 | TRBV2 | many | - | CASGGSTDTQYF | TGTGCCAGCGGGGGGTCCACAGATACGCAGTATTTT
14 | TRBJ2-5 | TRBV7-9 | - | - | CASSWRQTEETQYF | TGTGCCAGCAGCTGGCGACAGACGGAGGAGACCCAGTACTTC
15 | TRBJ2-2 | TRBV7-2 | few | - | CASSRRSGNTGELFF | TGTGCCAGCAGCCGAAGGAGTGGGAACACCGGGGAGCTGTTTTTT
15 | TRBJ2-5 | TRBV15 | - | TRBD2 | CATSRPSGGKETQYF | TGTGCCACCAGCAGACCTAGCGGGGGAAAAGAGACCCAGTACTTC
18 | TRBJ2-5 | TRBV11-2 | many | TRBD2 | CASSTGTSGSGGMETQYF | TGTGCCAGCAGCACCGGGACTAGCGGGAGCGGGGGTATGGAGACCCAGTACTTC
13 | TRBJ1-1 | TRBV29-1 | - | - | CSVESRRGVEAFF | TGCAGCGTTGAAAGTAGGCGGGGAGTTGAAGCTTTCTTT
15 | TRBJ2-3 | TRBV27 | - | TRBD2 | CASSSSGGFTDTQYF | TGTGCCAGCAGTTCTAGCGGGGGGTTCACAGATACGCAGTATTTT
17 | TRBJ2-7 | TRBV6-5 | - | - | CASSYSRAPGTNYEQYF | TGTGCCAGCAGTTACTCGAGGGCCCCCGGTACAAACTACGAGCAGTACTTC
15 | TRBJ2-3 | TRBV7-2 | - | TRBD2 | CASSPGGGEGRTQYF | TGTGCCAGCAGCCCGGGGGGAGGGGAGGGACGTACGCAGTATTTT
14 | TRBJ1-1 | TRBV6-2/TRBV6-3 | many | - | CASSYMGGWTEAFF | TGTGCCAGCAGTTACATGGGGGGATGGACTGAAGCTTTCTTT
13 | TRBJ2-1 | TRBV7-9 | once | - | CASRLRSGYEQFF | TGTGCCAGCAGACTTAGATCAGGTTATGAGCAGTTCTTC
20 | TRBJ2-3 | TRBV20-1 | - | TRBD2 | CSARVLGTFRGVGGTDTQYF | TGCAGTGCTAGGGTTCTCGGGACTTTCCGGGGGGTCGGAGGGACAGATACGCAGTATTTT
16 | TRBJ2-1 | TRBV24-1 | - | - | CATSDRSASSYNEQFF | TGTGCCACCAGTGATCGTTCTGCAAGCTCCTACAATGAGCAGTTCTTC
14 | TRBJ2-5 | TRBV30 | many | TRBD1 | CAFTLRRGRETQYF | TGTGCCTTTACTCTCCGTAGGGGGCGAGAGACCCAGTACTTC
14 | TRBJ2-3 | TRBV5-1 | - | - | CASSPSASTDTQYF | TGCGCCAGCAGCCCCTCGGCTAGCACAGATACGCAGTATTTT
17 | TRBJ2-1 | TRBV5-1 | - | TRBD2 | CASSQGLAGGPYNEQFF | TGCGCCAGCAGCCAAGGACTAGCGGGGGGGCCCTACAATGAGCAGTTCTTC
12 | TRBJ2-5 | TRBV20-1 | - | - | CSASLELETQYF | TGCAGTGCTAGTCTAGAGCTAGAGACCCAGTACTTC
14 | TRBJ2-5 | TRBV7-9 | many | TRBD1 | CASSSPRGRETQYF | TGTGCCAGCAGCTCACCCAGGGGGCGAGAGACCCAGTACTTC
16 | TRBJ1-1 | TRBV4-1 | many | - | CASSQDNVAANTEAFF | TGCGCCAGCAGCCAAGATAACGTAGCAGCGAACACTGAAGCTTTCTTT